This T cell receptor beta chain originates from a study of graft-versus-host responses after intestinal transplantation. Turning to the study itself: Each recipient received a multivisceral, liver-intestinal, or isolated intestinal graft. All recipients got anti-thymocyte globulin induction, then tacrolimus and steroids for 2 to 4 years.

Study outcomes and limitations: Early post-transplant falls in HvG clones accompanied the peak levels of circulating GvH clones. High graft-versus-host to host-versus-graft clonal ratios were found in allografts of patients who had graft-donor T cell macrochimerism.

V shed 3 bases and J shed 10 bases, with 19 bases lying between them. Looked up from germline, CDR1 is KGHSH and CDR2 is LQKENI. The CDR3 has 15 residues. The data were produced by immunoSEQ multiplex PCR, yet TCRdb's version contains in-frame clones alone and is incomplete. The data contain approximately 130,000 clones, 90% to 95% of them singletons. To note about this clone: Its antigen is as yet unknown.

Source: unstimulated CD4+ T cells sorted from spleen or lymph node cells, taken before intestinal transplant. The clonotype comes from a human donor who received an intestinal transplant. The V and J genes are TRBV18 and TRBJ2-1; D possibly matches TRBD1 or TRBD2 (5 bases each). The CDR3 protein is CASSPPNPGAREQFF. In DNA form, the CDR3 reads TGTGCCAGCTCACCTCCGAACCCCGGGGCCCGCGAGCAGTTCTTC.